This is a list of T cell receptor beta chains from one sample in a study of T cell responses to AZD1222 COVID-19 vaccine. Libraries were prepared by immunoSEQ multiplex PCR; TCRdb keeps only in-frame clonotypes and omits some of them. The table lists under 200,000 clones, 88% of them singletons. Sequenced here: peripheral blood, sampled on day 0 of AZD1222 vaccination. The source of these receptors is an adult in good health. Each CDR3 is given with its conserved first and last residue. A D gene is named only where the DNA matches it firmly. Part of the rows lack a size; the others show once, few, many or a class for expanded clones.

>NA|TRBV7-2|TRBJ2-1|NA
CASSLAAGALYNEQFF
TGTGCCAGCAGCTTAGCCGCGGGGGCCCTCTACAATGAGCAGTTCTTC
>NA|TRBV3-1/TRBV3-2|TRBJ2-1|NA
CASSRTVPSYNEQFF
TGTGCCAGCAGCCGTACAGTGCCCTCCTACAATGAGCAGTTCTTC
>NA|TRBV18|TRBJ1-6|NA
CASSTDTGAGVGSPLHF
TGTGCCAGCTCAACAGATACGGGAGCGGGGGTTGGTTCACCCCTCCACTTT
>NA|TRBV7-2|TRBJ2-3|NA
CASSLGAVSSTDTQYF
TGTGCCAGCAGCTTAGGAGCGGTTTCAAGCACAGATACGCAGTATTTT
>NA|TRBV28|TRBJ1-5|NA
CASSLRQQGGNQPQHF
TGTGCCAGCAGTTTACGACAACAAGGAGGCAATCAGCCCCAGCATTTT
>NA|TRBV15|TRBJ2-2|NA
CATSRKLGTTGELFF
TGTGCCACCAGCAGAAAACTTGGGACCACCGGGGAGCTGTTTTTT
>NA|TRBV6-5|TRBJ1-4|TRBD1
CASRQTGSSEKLFF
TGTGCCAGCAGGCAGACAGGGTCCTCTGAAAAACTGTTTTTT
>once|TRBV5-1|TRBJ2-5|NA
CASSLQGSETQYF
TGCGCCAGCAGCTTGCAGGGTTCCGAGACCCAGTACTTC
>NA|TRBV29-1|TRBJ1-4|NA
CSVGWGNEKLFF
TGCAGCGTTGGTTGGGGGAATGAAAAACTGTTTTTT
>once|TRBV19|TRBJ1-5|NA
CASSIQSRPQTGQPQHF
TGTGCCAGTAGTATCCAATCGCGGCCGCAAACAGGTCAGCCCCAGCATTTT
>NA|TRBV24-1|TRBJ1-2|NA
CATSDSTRRGGYTF
TGTGCCACCAGTGATTCCACAAGAAGAGGTGGCTACACCTTC
>NA|TRBV5-5|TRBJ1-4|TRBD1
CASSPWTGGNEKLFF
TGTGCCAGCAGCCCGTGGACAGGGGGGAATGAAAAACTGTTTTTT
>NA|TRBV19|TRBJ2-7|NA
CASSAQAAYLYEQYF
TGTGCCAGTAGTGCCCAGGCGGCCTACCTCTACGAGCAGTACTTC
>NA|TRBV20-1|TRBJ2-1|NA
CSASHSYNEQFF
TGCAGTGCTAGTCACAGCTACAATGAGCAGTTCTTC
>NA|TRBV2|TRBJ1-5|TRBD1
CASSLTDRGRQPQHF
TGTGCCAGCAGTTTAACGGACAGGGGTAGGCAGCCCCAGCATTTT
>NA|TRBV10-3|TRBJ1-1|NA
CAISEEGRGNTEAFF
TGTGCCATCAGTGAGGAGGGGAGAGGGAACACTGAAGCTTTCTTT
>NA|TRBV9|TRBJ1-2|NA
CASTRAVRYGYTF
TGTGCCAGCACCAGGGCTGTGCGCTATGGCTACACCTTC
>NA|TRBV5-6|TRBJ2-1|NA
CASTSHRRNYNEQFF
TGTGCCAGCACCTCCCACCGGAGAAACTACAATGAGCAGTTCTTC
>NA|TRBV30|TRBJ1-4|NA
CAWSLDRATNEKLFF
TGTGCCTGGAGCCTGGACCGAGCAACTAATGAAAAACTGTTTTTT
>once|TRBV18|TRBJ1-6|TRBD1
CASSRDRGGDSPLHF
TGTGCCAGCTCACGAGACAGGGGGGGAGATTCACCCCTCCACTTT
>NA|TRBV30|TRBJ1-2|NA
CAWSVRRETYGYTF
TGTGCCTGGAGTGTACGAAGGGAAACCTATGGCTACACCTTC
>NA|TRBV5-1|TRBJ1-1|NA
CASSLSQGRATEAFF
TGCGCCAGCAGCTTGAGCCAGGGGAGGGCTACTGAAGCTTTCTTT
>NA|TRBV28|TRBJ1-1|NA
CASTSPRVVETEAFF
TGTGCCAGCACCTCCCCGCGTGTGGTAGAGACTGAAGCTTTCTTT
>once|TRBV28|TRBJ1-2|NA
CASSLVRGRGYGYTF
TGTGCCAGCAGTTTAGTCCGGGGGCGAGGCTATGGCTACACCTTC
>NA|TRBV7-2|TRBJ2-7|NA
CASSFGPAENYEQYF
TGTGCCAGCAGTTTCGGGCCAGCAGAAAACTACGAGCAGTACTTC
>NA|TRBV13|TRBJ1-4|NA
CASSQQGVEKLFF
TGTGCCAGCAGCCAGCAGGGAGTTGAAAAACTGTTTTTT
>NA|TRBV28|TRBJ2-2|NA
CASVMGHKRQKLLGTGELFF
TGTGCCAGCGTCATGGGTCATAAGAGACAGAAACTATTGGGTACCGGGGAGCTGTTTTTT
>once|TRBV4-2|TRBJ1-1|NA
CASSQSDRLNTEAFF
TGTGCCAGCAGCCAATCCGACAGGTTGAACACTGAAGCTTTCTTT
>NA|TRBV5-3|TRBJ1-5|NA
CARSLGPGRKEGYSNQPQHF
TGTGCCAGAAGCTTGGGCCCGGGGCGCAAAGAGGGTTATAGCAATCAGCCCCAGCATTTT
>NA|TRBV5-4|TRBJ1-1|TRBD1
CASSRLTGRVTEAFF
TGTGCCAGCAGCCGCCTGACAGGGAGGGTCACTGAAGCTTTCTTT
>NA|TRBV7-8|TRBJ2-7|NA
CASSLVGWYEQYF
TGTGCCAGCAGCTTAGTTGGTTGGTACGAGCAGTACTTC
>NA|TRBV5-6|TRBJ1-4|TRBD1
CASSLEGASGEKLFF
TGTGCCAGCAGCTTGGAGGGGGCGTCGGGAGAAAAACTGTTTTTT